This TCR beta chain was recovered during a study of PD-1 blockade in classical Hodgkin lymphoma. Germline values: CDR1 SGHRS, CDR2 YFSETQ. The CDR3 has 14 residues. V was cut by 0 bases and J by 1 base, with 7 bases left in between. Concerning this clone: Its antigen is still unknown.

Time point reported: newly diagnosed, previously untreated cHL patient sample. Investigators isolated CD4+ T cells from thawed PBMCs through magnetic negative selection. Comparators were PBMCs taken from newly diagnosed, untreated classical Hodgkin lymphoma. Using immunoSEQ multiplex PCR, the repertoire was profiled, and TCRdb retains in-frame clones only, with some absent. Among about 15,000 clones listed, 86% were seen once. Findings of the study overall: Prior therapy or disease activity may underlie the repertoire differences, whose causes remain undefined. The study reported lower baseline TCR diversity in newly diagnosed patients than in healthy donors.

The sample comprised CD4+ T cells from blood. This TCR was recovered from a human donor with classical Hodgkin lymphoma. V usage is TRBV5-1 and J usage is TRBJ2-5; no reliable D call. In DNA, the CDR3 is TGCGCCAGCAGCTTGGCCCCCACCCAAGAGACCCAGTACTTC. It codes for CASSLAPTQETQYF.